The 23 T cell receptor beta chains below come from one sample, sequenced in a study of identifying expanded T cells in peripheral blood. The assay was immunoSEQ multiplex PCR, and TCRdb's table has in-frame clones only and misses some. The sample has about 54,000 clones, approximately 89% seen once; the top ten hold 3% to 4%. The sequenced sample consisted of blood. These receptors came from a person aged 18-69 years in good health.

This chain uses TRBV18 with TRBJ1-5; D remains unclear. Deletions cut 4 bases from V and 5 bases from J, with 6 bases between. The CDR3 has 12 residues. From germline, CDR1 is KGHSH and CDR2 LQKENI. DNA for the CDR3: TGTGCCAGCTCACTAAAAGATCAGCCCCAGCATTTT. Protein sequence: CASSLKDQPQHF.

The genes are TRBV7-2 and TRBJ2-3, with 11 bases aligning to TRBD2. Per germline, CDR1 SGHTA and CDR2 FQGNSA. The CDR3 has 16 residues. The V and J ends lost 4 bases and 7 bases, in that order; junction bases with no gene match: 10. CDR3 residues: CASSSFSGGAVNTQYF. CDR3 nucleotide sequence: TGTGCCAGCAGCTCTTTTAGCGGGGGGGCCGTAAATACGCAGTATTTT.

CDR3 coding DNA: TGTGCCAGCAGACAGGACCACTTACCGAACACTGAAGCTTTCTTT. This codes for CASRQDHLPNTEAFF. V gene TRBV5-8 combines with J gene TRBJ1-1; maybe TRBD1 (5 bases). V lost 5 bases to trimming and J lost 1 base, with 15 bases between them. CDR1 is SGHTS and CDR2 is YDEGEE in the germline V gene. The CDR3 consists of 15 residues.

This clone was seen a single time. The chain uses TRBV28 and TRBJ2-7; TRBD2 agrees at 7 bases. J was trimmed by 2 bases and V by 7 bases; bases with no gene match: 11. CDR1 is MDHEN, CDR2 SYDVKM, per germline. CDR3 length: 15 residues. The CDR3 DNA is TGTGCCAGCACCGATACTTCTAGCGGTACCTACGAGCAGTACTTC. Translated: CASTDTSSGTYEQYF.

The chain carries TRBV29-1 and TRBJ2-1; 8 bases line up with TRBD2. The CDR3 has 14 amino acids. Per the germline V gene, CDR1 is SQVTM and CDR2 is ANQGSEA. After removal of 4 bases from V and 4 bases from J, the junction contained 6 bases not matched to a gene. CDR3 coding DNA: TGCAGCGTTGCAATCGGGGGGGATTACAATGAGCAGTTCTTC. This encodes CSVAIGGDYNEQFF.

The chain recombines TRBV18 with TRBJ1-1; possibly TRBD1 for D (6 bases). Between the trimmed V and J ends, which lost 2 bases and 5 bases, there was a span of 9 bases. The CDR3 totals 13 residues. CDR1 and CDR2 (germline): KGHSH, LQKENI. DNA for the CDR3: TGTGCCAGCTCACCAACAGGGAAAACTGAAGCTTTCTTT. Its translation: CASSPTGKTEAFF.

Concerning this clone itself: One end of the junction fails to match germline, which may point to a read error. The rearrangement joins TRBV29-1 to TRBJ1-1; possible D gene TRBD1, 5 bases. The CDR3 spans 13 residues. Per germline, CDR1 SQVTM and CDR2 ANQGSEA. The CDR3 region is CSVEGRQNAEAFF. The CDR3 DNA is TGCAGCGTTGAAGGCCGACAGAACGCTGAAGCTTTCTTT.

The chain links TRBV18 to TRBJ2-1; D gene unclear. The ends were cut back, 5 bases at V and 7 bases at J, with 9 bases in the middle. The CDR3 runs to 12 residues. From germline, CDR1 is KGHSH and CDR2 LQKENI. CDR3 residues: CASSTVENEQFF. Here the CDR3 DNA reads TGTGCCAGCTCAACTGTTGAGAATGAGCAGTTCTTC. Complete variable domain (other parts from reference TRBV18 and TRBJ2-1): NAGVMQNPRHLVRRRGQEARLRCSPMKGHSHVYWYRQLPEEGLKFMVYLQKENIIDESGMPKERFSAEFPKEGPSILRIQQVVRGDSAAYFCASSTVENEQFFGPGTRLTVL.

The J gene is TRBJ1-2, the V gene TRBV5-6; no reliable D call. CDR1 is SGHDT, CDR2 YYEEEE, per germline. The CDR3 covers 13 residues. V was shortened by 8 bases and J by 0 bases, with 11 bases between the two germline ends. DNA for the CDR3: TGTGCCAGTTGGAAGTTAGCTAACTATGGCTACACCTTC. Protein: CASWKLANYGYTF.

The chain recombines TRBV9 with TRBJ2-3; D remains ambiguous. The V end lost 4 bases, the J end lost 0 bases, and 9 bases lay between the germline ends. In germline, CDR1 is SGDLS, CDR2 YYNGEE. There are 14 residues in the CDR3. In DNA, the CDR3 is TGTGCCAGCAGCATTAGTCTTAGCACAGATACGCAGTATTTT. Translation: CASSISLSTDTQYF. Full variable domain (remainder filled in from reference TRBV9 and TRBJ2-3): DSGVTQTPKHLITATGQRVTLRCSPRSGDLSVYWYQQSLDQGLQFLIQYYNGEERAKGNILERFSAQQFPDLHSELNLSSLELGDSALYFCASSISLSTDTQYFGPGTRLTVL.

This rearrangement joins TRBV28 to TRBJ2-2; possibly TRBD2 for D (5 bases). The germline V and J ends were trimmed by 8 bases and 4 bases, with 11 bases remaining between them. Germline CDR1 is MDHEN and CDR2 is SYDVKM. CDR3 length equals 13 residues. This chain's CDR3 is CASRGEGTGELFF. As DNA, the CDR3 is TGTGCCAGCCGGGGAGAGGGCACCGGGGAGCTGTTTTTT.

The chain carries TRBV4-3 and TRBJ2-7, with 11 bases that match TRBD2. Germline V CDR1 and CDR2: LGHNA, YSLEER. The CDR3 is made up of 15 amino acids. After removal of 4 bases from V and 3 bases from J, the junction contained 5 bases not matched to a gene. The DNA for the CDR3 is TGCGCCAGCAGCCGGGGACTAGCGGACTTCTACGAGCAGTACTTC. Protein: CASSRGLADFYEQYF.

This chain connects TRBV6-5 to TRBJ1-5, with D unclear. The germline V gene has CDR1 MNHEY and CDR2 SVGAGI. V was clipped by 0 bases and J by 3 bases, with 6 bases between them. This CDR3 region has 14 residues. In nucleotides, the CDR3 is TGTGCCAGCAGTTACTCAGGATCCAATCAGCCCCAGCATTTT. Encoded protein: CASSYSGSNQPQHF.

V usage is TRBV2 and J usage is TRBJ2-1; TRBD2 matches 12 bases. Unmatched junction bases numbered 7, after V lost 4 bases and J lost 12 bases. The CDR3 runs 14 residues. Germline V gene sequence: CDR1 SNHLY, CDR2 FYNNEI. CDR3 nucleotide sequence: TGTGCCAGCAGTGCTGGACTAGCGGGGACAGCGCAGTTCTTC. This translates into CASSAGLAGTAQFF.

The CDR3, as DNA: TGTGCCAGCAGTGAACGGGCAGACGTCCACTATGGCTACACCTTC. This sequence encodes CASSERADVHYGYTF. J is TRBJ1-2 and V is TRBV2; no definite D call. CDR1 and CDR2 (germline): SNHLY, FYNNEI. V gave up 2 bases and J gave up 3 bases, with 13 bases separating them. This CDR3 has 15 residues.

The chain carries TRBV30 and TRBJ2-5, with TRBD2 matching over 14 bases. Germline lookup yields CDR1 GTSNPN and CDR2 SVGIG (reference sequence). With V trimmed by 0 bases and J by 5 bases, 2 bases remained unmatched. The CDR3 sequence is 15 residues long. The chain's CDR3 is CAWSVRTSGGETQYF. In DNA form, the CDR3 reads TGTGCCTGGAGTGTACGGACTAGCGGGGGGGAGACCCAGTACTTC.

The J gene is TRBJ2-4, the V gene TRBV5-6, with D perhaps TRBD2 (5 bases). V shed 4 bases and J shed 0 bases, with 8 bases lying between them. CDR1 is SGHDT and CDR2 is YYEEEE in the germline V gene. The CDR3 spans 14 residues. In nucleotides, the CDR3 is TGTGCCAGCAGCCGAGGGTTAGCCAAAAACATTCAGTACTTC. Encoded protein: CASSRGLAKNIQYF.

CDR3 protein: CASSSDRKNQPQHF. The CDR3 nucleotides read TGTGCCAGCAGCAGCGACAGAAAGAATCAGCCCCAGCATTTT. The V and J genes are TRBV6-5 and TRBJ1-5, with D possibly being TRBD1 (5 bases). V was pared by 6 bases and J by 4 bases, with 13 bases between. CDR3 size: 14 residues. Per germline, CDR1 MNHEY and CDR2 SVGAGI.

The V call is TRBV30, the J call TRBJ2-5; D might be TRBD2 (6 bases). This CDR3 contains 11 residues. V lost 5 bases to trimming and J lost 4 bases, with 8 bases between them. Germline-derived CDR1 and CDR2 are GTSNPN and SVGIG (reference sequence). CDR3 loop: CAWARGETQYF. The CDR3, as DNA: TGTGCCTGGGCGCGGGGAGAGACCCAGTACTTC.

This chain uses TRBV19 with TRBJ2-5; D is uncertain. This CDR3 region has 15 residues. Germline-derived CDR1 and CDR2 are LNHDA and SQIVND (reference sequence). V lost 0 bases and J lost 5, with 13 bases in between. CDR3 bases: TGTGCCAGTAGTATAGATCGGGCAGGCTTGGAGACCCAGTACTTC. This gives the protein CASSIDRAGLETQYF.

V is TRBV7-2 and J is TRBJ2-2; the match to TRBD2 covers 14 bases. V lost 5 bases and J lost 4; bases outside the gene matches: 3. The V gene's germline CDR1 is SGHTA and CDR2 FQGNSA. This CDR3 contains 16 residues. The CDR3 protein is CASSHGTSGSTGELFF. In nucleotides, the CDR3 is TGTGCCAGCAGCCACGGGACTAGCGGGAGCACCGGGGAGCTGTTTTTT.

The chain combines TRBV10-3 with TRBJ2-7; D is unresolved. Trimming took off 6 bases at V and 0 bases at J, with 9 bases between the two ends. The CDR3 sequence is 13 residues long. Germline V lookup: CDR1 ENHRY, CDR2 SYGVKD. CDR3 sequence reads: CAISGDFSYEQYF. The CDR3 nucleotides are TGTGCCATCAGCGGAGACTTCTCCTACGAGCAGTACTTC.

The chain joins TRBV7-2 to TRBJ2-3; D gene unclear. V dropped 1 base and J dropped 4 bases, with 3 bases sitting between them. From germline, CDR1 is SGHTA and CDR2 FQGNSA. CDR3 length equals 12 residues. CDR3 residues: CASSLDSDTQYF. CDR3 sequence (DNA): TGTGCCAGCAGCTTAGACTCAGATACGCAGTATTTT.